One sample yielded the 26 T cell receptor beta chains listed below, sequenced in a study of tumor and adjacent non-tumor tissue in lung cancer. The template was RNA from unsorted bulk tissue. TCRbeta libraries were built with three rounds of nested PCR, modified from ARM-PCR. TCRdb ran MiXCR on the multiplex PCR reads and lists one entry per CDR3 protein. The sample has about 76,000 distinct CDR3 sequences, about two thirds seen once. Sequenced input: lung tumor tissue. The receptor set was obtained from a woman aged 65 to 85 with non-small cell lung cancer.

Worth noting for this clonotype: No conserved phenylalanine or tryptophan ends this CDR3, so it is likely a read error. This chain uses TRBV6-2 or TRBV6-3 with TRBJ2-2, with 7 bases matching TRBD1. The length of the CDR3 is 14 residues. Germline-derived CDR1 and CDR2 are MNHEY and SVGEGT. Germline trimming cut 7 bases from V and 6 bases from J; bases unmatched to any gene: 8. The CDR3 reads CASIDRDGAGELFY. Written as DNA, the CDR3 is TGTGCCAGCATCGACAGGGACGGGGCCGGGGAGCTGTTTTAT.

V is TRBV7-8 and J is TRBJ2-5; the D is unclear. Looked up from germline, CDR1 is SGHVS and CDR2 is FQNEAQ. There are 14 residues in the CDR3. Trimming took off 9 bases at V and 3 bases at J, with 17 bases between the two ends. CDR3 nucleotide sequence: TGTGCCAGTAGCCCTACCAGACCCAAAGAGACCCAGTACTTC. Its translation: CASSPTRPKETQYF.

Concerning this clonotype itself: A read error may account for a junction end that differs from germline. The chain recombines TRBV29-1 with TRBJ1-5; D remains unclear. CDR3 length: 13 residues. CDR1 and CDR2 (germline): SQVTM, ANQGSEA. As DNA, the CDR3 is TGCAGCGTTGGGGCGGATAGCAATCAGCCCCAAAATTTT. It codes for CSVGADSNQPQNF.

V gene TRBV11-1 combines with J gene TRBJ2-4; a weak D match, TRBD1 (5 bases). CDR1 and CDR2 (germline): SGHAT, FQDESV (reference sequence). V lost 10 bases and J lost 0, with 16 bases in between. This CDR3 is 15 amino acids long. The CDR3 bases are TGTGCCATCGGCCCAACAGGTCTAGCCAAAAACATTCAGTACTTC. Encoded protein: CAIGPTGLAKNIQYF.

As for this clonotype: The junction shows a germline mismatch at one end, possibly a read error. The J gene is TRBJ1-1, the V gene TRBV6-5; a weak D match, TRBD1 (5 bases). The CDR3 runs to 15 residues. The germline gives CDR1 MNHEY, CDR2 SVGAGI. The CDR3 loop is CASRYSVRVHTETFF. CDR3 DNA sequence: TGTGCCAGCAGATACTCGGTCAGGGTTCACACTGAAACTTTCTTT.

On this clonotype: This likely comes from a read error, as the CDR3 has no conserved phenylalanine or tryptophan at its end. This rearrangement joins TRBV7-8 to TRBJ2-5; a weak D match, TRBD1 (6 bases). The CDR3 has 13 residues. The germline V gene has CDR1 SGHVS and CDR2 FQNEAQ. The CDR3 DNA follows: TGTGTCAGCAGCCTGAACAGGGAAGAGACCCAGTACTCC. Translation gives CVSSLNREETQYS.

The CDR3 loop reads CSVVASGCNLHGELFF. As DNA, the CDR3 is TGCAGCGTTGTAGCTAGCGGGTGTAACCTACACGGGGAGCTGTTTTTT. V usage is TRBV29-1 and J usage is TRBJ2-2, with 8 bases fitting TRBD2. Germline V gives CDR1 SQVTM, CDR2 ANQGSEA. The CDR3 loop spans 16 amino acids. The V segment lost 4 bases and the J segment 7 bases; nucleotides outside the gene matches: 14.

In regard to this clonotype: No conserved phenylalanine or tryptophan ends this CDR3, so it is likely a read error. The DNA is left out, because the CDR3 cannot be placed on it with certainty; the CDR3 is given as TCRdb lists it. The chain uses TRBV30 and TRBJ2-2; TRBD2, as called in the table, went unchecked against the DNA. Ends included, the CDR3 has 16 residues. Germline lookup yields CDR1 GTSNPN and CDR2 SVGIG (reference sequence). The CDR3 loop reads CAWSVRAERGTGELLY.

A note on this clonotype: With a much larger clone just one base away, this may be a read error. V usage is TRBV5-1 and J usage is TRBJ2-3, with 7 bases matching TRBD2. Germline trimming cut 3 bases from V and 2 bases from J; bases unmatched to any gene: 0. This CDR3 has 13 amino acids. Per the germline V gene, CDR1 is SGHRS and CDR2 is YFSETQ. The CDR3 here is CASSWDYTDTQYF. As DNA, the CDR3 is TGCGCCAGCAGCTGGGACTACACAGATACGCAGTATTTT.

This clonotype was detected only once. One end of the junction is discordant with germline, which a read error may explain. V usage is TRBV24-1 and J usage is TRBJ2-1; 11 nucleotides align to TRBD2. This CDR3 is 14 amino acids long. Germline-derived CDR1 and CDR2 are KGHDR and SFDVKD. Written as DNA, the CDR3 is TGTGCCACCAGCTCTAGCGGGAGGTTCAATAAGCAGTTCTTC. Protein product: CATSSSGRFNKQFF.

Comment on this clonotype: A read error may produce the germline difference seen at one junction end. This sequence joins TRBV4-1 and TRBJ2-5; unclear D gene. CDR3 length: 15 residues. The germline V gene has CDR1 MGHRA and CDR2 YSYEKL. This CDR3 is CASNSRIESQETQYF. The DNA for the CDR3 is TGCGCCAGCAACTCCCGGATTGAGAGCCAAGAGACTCAGTACTTC.

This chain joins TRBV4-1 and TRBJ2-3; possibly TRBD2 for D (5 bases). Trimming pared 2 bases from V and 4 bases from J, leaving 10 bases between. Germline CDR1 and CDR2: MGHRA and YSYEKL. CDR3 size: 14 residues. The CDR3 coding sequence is TGCGCCAGCAGCCAATTCGGGGAGTCAGATACGCAGTATTTT. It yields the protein CASSQFGESDTQYF.

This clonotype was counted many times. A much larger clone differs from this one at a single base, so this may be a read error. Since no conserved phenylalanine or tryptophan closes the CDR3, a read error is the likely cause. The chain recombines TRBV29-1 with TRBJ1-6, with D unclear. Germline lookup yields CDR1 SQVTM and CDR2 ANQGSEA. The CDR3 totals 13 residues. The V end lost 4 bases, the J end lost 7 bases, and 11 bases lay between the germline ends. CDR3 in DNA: TGCAGCGTTGGGGCCGACTTCAATTCACCCCTCCACCTT. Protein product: CSVGADFNSPLHL.

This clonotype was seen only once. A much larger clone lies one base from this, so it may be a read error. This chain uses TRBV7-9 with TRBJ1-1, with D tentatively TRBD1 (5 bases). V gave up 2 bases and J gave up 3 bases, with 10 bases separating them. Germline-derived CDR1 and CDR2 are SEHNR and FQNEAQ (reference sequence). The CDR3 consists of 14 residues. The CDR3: CASSLFGAHTEAFF. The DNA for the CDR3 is TGTGCCAGCAGCTTATTCGGGGCCCACACTGAAGCTTTCTTT.

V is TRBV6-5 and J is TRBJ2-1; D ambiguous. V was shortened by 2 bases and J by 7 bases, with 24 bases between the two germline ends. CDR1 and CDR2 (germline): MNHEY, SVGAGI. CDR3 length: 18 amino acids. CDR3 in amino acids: CASSYGFGWPHLDNEQFF. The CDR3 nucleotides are TGTGCCAGCAGTTACGGGTTTGGGTGGCCCCATCTTGATAATGAGCAGTTCTTC.

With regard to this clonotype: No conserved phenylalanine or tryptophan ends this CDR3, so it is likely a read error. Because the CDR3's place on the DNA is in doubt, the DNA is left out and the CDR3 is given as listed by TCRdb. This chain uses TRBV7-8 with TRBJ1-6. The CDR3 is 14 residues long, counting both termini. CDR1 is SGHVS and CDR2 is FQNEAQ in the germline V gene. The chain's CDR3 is CASSLVTSNSPLQY.

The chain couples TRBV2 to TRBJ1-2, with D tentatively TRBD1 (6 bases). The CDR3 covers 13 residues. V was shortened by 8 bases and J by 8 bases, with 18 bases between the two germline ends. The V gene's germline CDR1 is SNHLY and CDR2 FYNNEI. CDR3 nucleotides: TGTGCCAGCTCCCCCCTGAAGGGGGGAGGCTACACCTTC. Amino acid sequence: CASSPLKGGGYTF.

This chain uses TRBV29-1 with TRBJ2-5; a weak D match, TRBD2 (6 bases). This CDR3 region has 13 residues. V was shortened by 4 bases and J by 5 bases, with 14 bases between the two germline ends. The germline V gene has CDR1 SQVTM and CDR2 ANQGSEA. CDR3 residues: CSVGLVAGETQYF. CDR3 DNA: TGCAGCGTTGGACTAGTAGCAGGGGAGACCCAGTACTTC.

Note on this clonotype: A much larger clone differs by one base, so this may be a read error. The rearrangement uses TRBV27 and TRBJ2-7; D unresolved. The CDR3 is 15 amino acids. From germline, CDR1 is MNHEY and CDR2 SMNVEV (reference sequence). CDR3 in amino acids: CASSLSILVSNEQCF. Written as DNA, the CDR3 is TGTGCCAGCAGTTTATCGATTTTGGTTTCCAACGAGCAGTGCTTC.

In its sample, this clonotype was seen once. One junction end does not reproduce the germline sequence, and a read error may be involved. The CDR3 DNA follows: TGCGCCAGCAACCAAGGCCTGGGCAGGGCGAATGAAGCATTCTTT. Protein: CASNQGLGRANEAFF. The chain is built from TRBV4-1 and TRBJ1-1; D may be TRBD1 (5 bases). This CDR3 contains 15 residues. Per the germline V gene, CDR1 is MGHRA and CDR2 is YSYEKL.

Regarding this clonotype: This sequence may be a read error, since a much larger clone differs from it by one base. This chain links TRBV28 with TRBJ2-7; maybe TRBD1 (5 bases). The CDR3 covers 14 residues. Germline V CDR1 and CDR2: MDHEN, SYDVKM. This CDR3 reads CASSFIQASYEPYF. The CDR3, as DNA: TGTGCCAGCAGTTTCATACAGGCATCCTACGAGCCGTACTTC.

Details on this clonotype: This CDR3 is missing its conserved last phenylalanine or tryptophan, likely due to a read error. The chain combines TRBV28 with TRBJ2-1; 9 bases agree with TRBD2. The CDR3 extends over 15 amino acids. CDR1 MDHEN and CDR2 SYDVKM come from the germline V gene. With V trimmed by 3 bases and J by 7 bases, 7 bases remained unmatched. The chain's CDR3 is CASSFGTSWSNEQFL. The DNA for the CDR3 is TGTGCCAGCAGTTTTGGGACTAGCTGGAGTAATGAGCAGTTCCTC.

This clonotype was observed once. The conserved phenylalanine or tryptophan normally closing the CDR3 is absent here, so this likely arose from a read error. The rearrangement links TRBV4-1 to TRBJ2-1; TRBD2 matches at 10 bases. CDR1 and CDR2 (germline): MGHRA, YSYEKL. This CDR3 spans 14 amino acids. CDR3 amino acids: CASSQAGGIYEQFL. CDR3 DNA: TGCGCCAGTAGCCAAGCGGGAGGGATCTATGAGCAGTTCCTC.

This CDR3 reads CASSLDPDMKEQFF. CDR3 in DNA: TGTGCCAGCAGCTTAGATCCTGACATGAAAGAGCAGTTCTTC. The chain couples TRBV11-3 to TRBJ2-1; D remains unclear. Germline CDR1 is SGHNT and CDR2 is YENEEA. The CDR3 consists of 14 residues. Trimming cost V 0 bases and J 10 bases, with 13 bases left between them.

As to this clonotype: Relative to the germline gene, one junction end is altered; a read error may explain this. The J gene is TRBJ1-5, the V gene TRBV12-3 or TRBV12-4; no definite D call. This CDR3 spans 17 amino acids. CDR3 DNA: TGTGCCAGCAGCTTTATTATGGTTCAGGCGGGCAATCAGCCCCAGCCTTTT. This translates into CASSFIMVQAGNQPQPF.

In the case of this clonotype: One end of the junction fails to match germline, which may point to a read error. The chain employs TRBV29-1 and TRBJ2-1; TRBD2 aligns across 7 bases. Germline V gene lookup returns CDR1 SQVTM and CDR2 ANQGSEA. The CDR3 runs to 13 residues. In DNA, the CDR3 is TGTAGCGCCAGCAAGGGACTATATTATGAGCAGTTCTTC. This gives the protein CSASKGLYYEQFF.